This T cell receptor beta chain was captured by sequencing in a study of cytomegalovirus exposure and HLA in healthy donors. About this clone itself: Its antigen is still unknown.

V lost 0 bases to trimming and J lost 3 bases, with 15 bases between them. Germline V gene data show CDR1 as PRHDT and CDR2 as FYEKMQ (reference sequence). The CDR3 is 16 residues long. Overall study results and limits: As a later analysis showed, a missense DCLRE1C variant was linked to trimming of TCR beta V- and J-genes. In vitro, three CMV-associated chains proved specific for CMV antigens.

13 Jbeta primers and 60 Vbeta primers were used for the PCR. TCRdb's table, derived via immunoSEQ multiplex PCR, lists solely in-frame clones and lacks some. The repertoire holds about 98,000 clones, with roughly 70% as singletons. The TCR was taken from a man between 45 and 60 years old in good health and CMV-seronegative. The chain carries TRBV13 and TRBJ2-7, with a weak D call TRBD1 (6 bases). The sequencing input was PBMCs. The CDR3 nucleotides read TGTGCCAGCAGCTTAGGCCTAGGGGGTAGAAGCTACGAGCAGTACTTC. This translates into CASSLGLGGRSYEQYF. The full variable domain, with the rest looked up from reference TRBV13 and TRBJ2-7, is AAGVIQSPRHLIKEKRETATLKCYPIPRHDTVYWYQQGPGQDPQFLISFYEKMQSDKGSIPDRFSAQQFSDYHSELNMSSLELGDSALYFCASSLGLGGRSYEQYFGPGTRLTVT.